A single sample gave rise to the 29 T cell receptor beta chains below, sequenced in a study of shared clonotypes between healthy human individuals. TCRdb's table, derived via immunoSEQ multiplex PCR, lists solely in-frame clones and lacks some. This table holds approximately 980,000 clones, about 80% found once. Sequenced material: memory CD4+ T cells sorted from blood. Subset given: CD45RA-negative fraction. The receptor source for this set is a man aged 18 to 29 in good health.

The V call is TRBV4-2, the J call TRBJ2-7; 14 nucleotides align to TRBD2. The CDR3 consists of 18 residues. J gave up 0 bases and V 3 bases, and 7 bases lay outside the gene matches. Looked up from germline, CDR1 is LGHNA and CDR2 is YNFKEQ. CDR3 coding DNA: TGTGCCAGCAGCCAGGCCGGGACTAGCGGGGGTAGCTCCTACGAGCAGTACTTC. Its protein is CASSQAGTSGGSSYEQYF.

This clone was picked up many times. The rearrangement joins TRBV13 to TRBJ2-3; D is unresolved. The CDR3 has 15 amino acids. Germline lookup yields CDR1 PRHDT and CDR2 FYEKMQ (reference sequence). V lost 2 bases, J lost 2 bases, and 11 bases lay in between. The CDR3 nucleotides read TGTGCCAGCAGCTTAAATTCCCGGTCCACAGATACGCAGTATTTT. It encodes CASSLNSRSTDTQYF.

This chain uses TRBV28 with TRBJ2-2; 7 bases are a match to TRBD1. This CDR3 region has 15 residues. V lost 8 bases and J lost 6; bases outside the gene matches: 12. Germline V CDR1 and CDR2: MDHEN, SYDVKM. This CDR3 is CASPENRGSAGELFF. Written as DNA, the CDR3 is TGTGCCAGCCCCGAGAACAGGGGCTCCGCCGGGGAGCTGTTTTTT.

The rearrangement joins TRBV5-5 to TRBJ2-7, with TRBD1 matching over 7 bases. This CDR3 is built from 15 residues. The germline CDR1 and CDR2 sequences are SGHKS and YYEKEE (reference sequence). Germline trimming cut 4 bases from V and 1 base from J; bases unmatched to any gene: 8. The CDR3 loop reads CASSIQGQVSYEQYF. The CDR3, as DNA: TGTGCCAGCAGCATCCAAGGACAGGTTTCCTACGAGCAGTACTTC.

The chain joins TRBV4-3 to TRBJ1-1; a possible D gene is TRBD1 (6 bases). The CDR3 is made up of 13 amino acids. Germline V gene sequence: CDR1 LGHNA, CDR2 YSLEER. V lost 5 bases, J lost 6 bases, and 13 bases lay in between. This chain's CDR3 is CASSSLGGAEAFF. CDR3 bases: TGCGCCAGCAGCTCCCTAGGGGGTGCTGAAGCTTTCTTT.

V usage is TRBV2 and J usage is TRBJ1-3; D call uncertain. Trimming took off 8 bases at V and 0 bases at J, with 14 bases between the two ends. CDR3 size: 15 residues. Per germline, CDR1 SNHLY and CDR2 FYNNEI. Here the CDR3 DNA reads TGTGCCAGCGCTGCGGCAGGAAGCTCTGGAAACACCATATATTTT. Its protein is CASAAAGSSGNTIYF.

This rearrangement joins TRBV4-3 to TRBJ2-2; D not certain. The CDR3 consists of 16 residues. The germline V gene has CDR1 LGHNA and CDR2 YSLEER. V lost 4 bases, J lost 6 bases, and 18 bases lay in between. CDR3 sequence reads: CASSPHIGDISGELFF. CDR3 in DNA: TGCGCCAGCAGCCCCCATATTGGGGATATCTCCGGGGAGCTGTTTTTT.

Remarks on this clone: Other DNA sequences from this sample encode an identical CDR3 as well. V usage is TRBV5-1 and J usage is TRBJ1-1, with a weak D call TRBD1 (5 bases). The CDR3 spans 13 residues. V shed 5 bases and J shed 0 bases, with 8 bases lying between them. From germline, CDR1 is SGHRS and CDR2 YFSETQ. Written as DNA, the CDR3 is TGCGCCAGCAGTTGGGGGGTGAACACTGAAGCTTTCTTT. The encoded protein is CASSWGVNTEAFF.

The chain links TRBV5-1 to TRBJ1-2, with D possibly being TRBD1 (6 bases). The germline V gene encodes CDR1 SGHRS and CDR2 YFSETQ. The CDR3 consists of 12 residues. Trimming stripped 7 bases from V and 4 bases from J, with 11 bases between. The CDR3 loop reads CASGPDSYGYTF. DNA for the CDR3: TGCGCCAGCGGACCGGACAGCTATGGCTACACCTTC.

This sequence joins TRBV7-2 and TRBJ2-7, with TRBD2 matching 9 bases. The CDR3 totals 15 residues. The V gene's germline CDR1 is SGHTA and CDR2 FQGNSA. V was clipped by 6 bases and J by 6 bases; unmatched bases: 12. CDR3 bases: TGTGCCAGCAGGCCACCTTCTAGCGGGAAAGGCGAGCAGTACTTC. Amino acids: CASRPPSSGKGEQYF.

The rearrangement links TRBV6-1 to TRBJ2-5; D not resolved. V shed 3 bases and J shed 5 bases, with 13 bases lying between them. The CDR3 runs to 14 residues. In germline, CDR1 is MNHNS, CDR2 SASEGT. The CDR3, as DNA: TGTGCCAGCAGTGATCCCCCGCATGGGGAGACCCAGTACTTC. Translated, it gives CASSDPPHGETQYF.

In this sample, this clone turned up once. The CDR3 region is CASSPPRGSNPQETQYF. As DNA, the CDR3 is TGTGCCAGCTCACCACCGAGGGGGTCAAACCCCCAAGAGACCCAGTACTTC. The V and J genes are TRBV18 and TRBJ2-5; tentatively, D is TRBD1 (6 bases). Trimming pared 0 bases from V and 1 base from J, leaving 15 bases between. Germline CDR1 and CDR2: KGHSH and LQKENI. The CDR3 extends over 17 amino acids.

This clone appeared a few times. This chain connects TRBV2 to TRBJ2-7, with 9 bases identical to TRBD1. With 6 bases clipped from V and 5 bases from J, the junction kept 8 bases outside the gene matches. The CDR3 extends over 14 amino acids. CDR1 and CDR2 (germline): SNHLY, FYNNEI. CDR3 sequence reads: CASSGDRARHEQYF. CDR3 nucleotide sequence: TGTGCCAGCAGCGGGGACAGGGCGAGGCACGAGCAGTACTTC.

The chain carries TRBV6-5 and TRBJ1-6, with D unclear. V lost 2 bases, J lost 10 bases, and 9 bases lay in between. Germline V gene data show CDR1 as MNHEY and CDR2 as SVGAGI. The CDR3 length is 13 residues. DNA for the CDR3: TGTGCCAGCAGTTACGTTAAAGTGTCACCCCTCCACTTT. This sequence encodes CASSYVKVSPLHF.

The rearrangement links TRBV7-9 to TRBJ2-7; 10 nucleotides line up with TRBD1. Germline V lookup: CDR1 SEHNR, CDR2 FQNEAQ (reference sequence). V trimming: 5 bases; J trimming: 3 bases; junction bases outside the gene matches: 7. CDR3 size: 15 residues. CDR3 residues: CASSHDRGHGYEQYF. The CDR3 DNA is TGTGCCAGCAGCCACGACAGGGGGCACGGCTACGAGCAGTACTTC. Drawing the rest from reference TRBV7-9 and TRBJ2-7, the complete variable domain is DTGVSQNPRHKITKRGQNVTFRCDPISEHNRLYWYRQTLGQGPEFLTYFQNEAQLEKSRLLSDRFSAERPKGSFSTLEIQRTEQGDSAMYLCASSHDRGHGYEQYFGPGTRLTVT.

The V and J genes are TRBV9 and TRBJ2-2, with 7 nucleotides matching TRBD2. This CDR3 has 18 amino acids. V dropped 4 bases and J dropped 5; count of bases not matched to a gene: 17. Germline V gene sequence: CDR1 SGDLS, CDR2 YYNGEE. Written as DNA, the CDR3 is TGTGCCAGCAGCCCACGGGAGGACGCACCTCGAAGAACCGGGGAGCTGTTTTTT. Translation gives CASSPREDAPRRTGELFF.

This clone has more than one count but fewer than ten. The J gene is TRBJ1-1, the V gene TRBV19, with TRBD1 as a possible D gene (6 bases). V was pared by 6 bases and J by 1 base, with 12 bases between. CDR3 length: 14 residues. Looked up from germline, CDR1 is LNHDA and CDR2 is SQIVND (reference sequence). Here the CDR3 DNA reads TGTGCCAGTAGAACCACGGGACAGAACACTGAAGCTTTCTTT. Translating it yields CASRTTGQNTEAFF.

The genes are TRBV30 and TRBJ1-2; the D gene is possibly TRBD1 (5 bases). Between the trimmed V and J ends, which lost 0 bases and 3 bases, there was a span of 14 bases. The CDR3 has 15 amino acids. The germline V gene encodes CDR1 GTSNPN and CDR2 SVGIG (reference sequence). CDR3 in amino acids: CAWSVVLGAHYGYTF. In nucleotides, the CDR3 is TGTGCCTGGAGTGTGGTATTAGGGGCGCACTATGGCTACACCTTC.

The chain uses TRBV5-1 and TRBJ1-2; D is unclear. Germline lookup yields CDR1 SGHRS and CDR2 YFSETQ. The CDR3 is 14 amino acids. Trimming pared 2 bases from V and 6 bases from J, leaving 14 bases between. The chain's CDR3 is CASSFGERSDGYTF. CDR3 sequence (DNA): TGCGCCAGCAGCTTTGGGGAACGTTCGGATGGCTACACCTTC.

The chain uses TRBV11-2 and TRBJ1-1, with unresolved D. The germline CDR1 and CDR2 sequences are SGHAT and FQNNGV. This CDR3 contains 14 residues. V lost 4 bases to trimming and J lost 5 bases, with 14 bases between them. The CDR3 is CASSWSGVGTEAFF. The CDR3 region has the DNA TGTGCCAGCAGCTGGAGTGGGGTGGGAACTGAAGCTTTCTTT. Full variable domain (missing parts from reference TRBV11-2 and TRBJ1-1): EAGVAQSPRYKIIEKRQSVAFWCNPISGHATLYWYQQILGQGPKLLIQFQNNGVVDDSQLPKDRFSAERLKGVDSTLKIQPAKLEDSAVYLCASSWSGVGTEAFFGQGTRLTVV.

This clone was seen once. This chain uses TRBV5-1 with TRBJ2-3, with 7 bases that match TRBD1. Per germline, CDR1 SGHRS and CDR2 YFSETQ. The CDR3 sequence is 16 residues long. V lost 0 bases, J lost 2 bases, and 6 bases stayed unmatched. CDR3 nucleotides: TGCGCCAGCAGCTTGGCGGCAGGGGGATTCACAGATACGCAGTATTTT. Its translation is CASSLAAGGFTDTQYF.

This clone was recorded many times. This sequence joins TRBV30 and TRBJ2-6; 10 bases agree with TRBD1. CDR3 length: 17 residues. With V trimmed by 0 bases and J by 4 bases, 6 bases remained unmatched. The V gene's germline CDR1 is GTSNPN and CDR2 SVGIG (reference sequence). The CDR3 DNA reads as TGTGCCTGGAGTGTACTTGGGACAGGGGCCGGGGCCAACGTCCTGACTTTC. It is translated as CAWSVLGTGAGANVLTF.

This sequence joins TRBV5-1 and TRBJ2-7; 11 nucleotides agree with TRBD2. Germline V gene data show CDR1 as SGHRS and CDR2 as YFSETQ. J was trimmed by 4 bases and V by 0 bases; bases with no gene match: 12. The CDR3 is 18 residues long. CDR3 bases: TGCGCCAGCAGCTTGGGTACTAGCGGGAGTTCATTATGGTACGAGCAGTACTTC. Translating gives CASSLGTSGSSLWYEQYF.

The CDR3 DNA is TGTGCCAGCAGCGAAGGGGGGCAGGGGAACTATGGCTACACCTTC. This codes for CASSEGGQGNYGYTF. The rearrangement links TRBV28 to TRBJ1-2, with a weak D call TRBD1 (6 bases). The CDR3 loop spans 15 amino acids. V was clipped by 6 bases and J by 2 bases, with 16 bases between them. Germline V gene sequence: CDR1 MDHEN, CDR2 SYDVKM.

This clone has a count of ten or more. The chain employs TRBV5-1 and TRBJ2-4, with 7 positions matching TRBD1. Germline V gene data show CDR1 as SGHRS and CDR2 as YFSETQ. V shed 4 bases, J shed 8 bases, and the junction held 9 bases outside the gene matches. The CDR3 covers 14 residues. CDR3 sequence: CASSAKTGWDIQYF. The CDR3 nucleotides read TGCGCCAGCAGCGCCAAGACAGGGTGGGACATTCAGTACTTC.

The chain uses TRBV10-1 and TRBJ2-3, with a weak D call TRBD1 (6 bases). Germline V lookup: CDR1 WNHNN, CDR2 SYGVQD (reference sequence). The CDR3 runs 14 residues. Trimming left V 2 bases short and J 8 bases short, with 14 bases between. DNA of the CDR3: TGCGCCAGCAGTGAGGGGACACTACGAGCTACGCAGTATTTT. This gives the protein CASSEGTLRATQYF.

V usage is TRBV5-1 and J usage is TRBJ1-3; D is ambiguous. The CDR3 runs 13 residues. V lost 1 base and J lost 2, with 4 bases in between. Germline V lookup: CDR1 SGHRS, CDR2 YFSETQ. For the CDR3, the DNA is TGCGCCAGCAGCTTGAAACCTGGAAACACCATATATTTT. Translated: CASSLKPGNTIYF.

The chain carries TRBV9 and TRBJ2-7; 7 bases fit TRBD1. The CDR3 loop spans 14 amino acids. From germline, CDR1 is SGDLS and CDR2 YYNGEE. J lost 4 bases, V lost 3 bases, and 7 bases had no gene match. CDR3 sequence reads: CASSAQGQGYEQYF. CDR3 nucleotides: TGTGCCAGCAGCGCACAGGGGCAAGGGTACGAGCAGTACTTC.

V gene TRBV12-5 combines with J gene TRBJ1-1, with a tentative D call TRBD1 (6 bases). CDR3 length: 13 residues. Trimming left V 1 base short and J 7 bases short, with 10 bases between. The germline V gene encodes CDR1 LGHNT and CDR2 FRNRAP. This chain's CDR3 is CASGLGGQLEAFF. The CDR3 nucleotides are TGTGCTAGTGGTTTGGGCGGACAGCTTGAAGCTTTCTTT.